This T cell receptor beta chain was sequenced for a study of T cell repertoires in cytomegalovirus infection. About the research overall: The authors used CMV epitopes that were HLA-C-restricted (recently identified) and HLA-B-restricted (well studied). Signatures in public TCR beta sequences pointed to both CMV infection and matching HLA type.

A few counts support this clonotype. Its antigen is as yet unknown. The CDR3 has 14 amino acids. Per the germline V gene, CDR1 is MNHEY and CDR2 is SMNVEV (reference sequence). Trimming stripped 5 bases from V and 1 base from J, with 11 bases between. In TCRdb, the reads were re-called with MiXCR into one record per CDR3 protein. This sample has about 920,000 distinct CDR3 sequences, with roughly 30% found just once. Study-wide points: Ex vivo responses were dominated by HLA-C-restricted CMV-specific TCR beta clonotypes. CMV carriers with the relevant HLA were identified by cumulative public TCR beta family frequency.

The chain uses TRBV27 and TRBJ1-1; D is possibly TRBD1 (6 bases). This clonotype originated in a human donor in good health (CMV status not recorded). Some clones in this sample may be carry-over from other donors' samples. Material: cultured CD8+ T cells from PBMCs, obtained from culture after CMV antigen stimulation. CDR3 sequence: CASSPPGQNTEAFF. CDR3 coding DNA: TGTGCCAGCAGTCCTCCGGGACAGAACACTGAAGCTTTCTTT.